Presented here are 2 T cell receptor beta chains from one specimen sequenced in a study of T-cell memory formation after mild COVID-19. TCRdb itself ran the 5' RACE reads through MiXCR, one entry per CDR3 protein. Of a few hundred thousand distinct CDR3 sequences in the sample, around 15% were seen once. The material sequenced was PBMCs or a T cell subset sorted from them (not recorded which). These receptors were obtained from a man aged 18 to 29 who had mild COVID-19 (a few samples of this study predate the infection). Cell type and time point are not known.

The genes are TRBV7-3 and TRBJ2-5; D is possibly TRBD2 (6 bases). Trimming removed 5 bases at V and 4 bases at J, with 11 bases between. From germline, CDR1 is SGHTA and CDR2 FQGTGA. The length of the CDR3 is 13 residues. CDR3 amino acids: CASSARRGETQYF. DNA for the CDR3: TGTGCCAGCAGCGCCCGGAGGGGAGAGACCCAGTACTTC.

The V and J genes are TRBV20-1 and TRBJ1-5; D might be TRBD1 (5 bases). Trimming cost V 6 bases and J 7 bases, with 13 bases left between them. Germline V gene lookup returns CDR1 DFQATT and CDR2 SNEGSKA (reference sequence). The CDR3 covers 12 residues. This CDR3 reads CSAGQGVQPQHF. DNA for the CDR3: TGCAGTGCCGGGCAGGGAGTGCAGCCCCAGCATTTT.